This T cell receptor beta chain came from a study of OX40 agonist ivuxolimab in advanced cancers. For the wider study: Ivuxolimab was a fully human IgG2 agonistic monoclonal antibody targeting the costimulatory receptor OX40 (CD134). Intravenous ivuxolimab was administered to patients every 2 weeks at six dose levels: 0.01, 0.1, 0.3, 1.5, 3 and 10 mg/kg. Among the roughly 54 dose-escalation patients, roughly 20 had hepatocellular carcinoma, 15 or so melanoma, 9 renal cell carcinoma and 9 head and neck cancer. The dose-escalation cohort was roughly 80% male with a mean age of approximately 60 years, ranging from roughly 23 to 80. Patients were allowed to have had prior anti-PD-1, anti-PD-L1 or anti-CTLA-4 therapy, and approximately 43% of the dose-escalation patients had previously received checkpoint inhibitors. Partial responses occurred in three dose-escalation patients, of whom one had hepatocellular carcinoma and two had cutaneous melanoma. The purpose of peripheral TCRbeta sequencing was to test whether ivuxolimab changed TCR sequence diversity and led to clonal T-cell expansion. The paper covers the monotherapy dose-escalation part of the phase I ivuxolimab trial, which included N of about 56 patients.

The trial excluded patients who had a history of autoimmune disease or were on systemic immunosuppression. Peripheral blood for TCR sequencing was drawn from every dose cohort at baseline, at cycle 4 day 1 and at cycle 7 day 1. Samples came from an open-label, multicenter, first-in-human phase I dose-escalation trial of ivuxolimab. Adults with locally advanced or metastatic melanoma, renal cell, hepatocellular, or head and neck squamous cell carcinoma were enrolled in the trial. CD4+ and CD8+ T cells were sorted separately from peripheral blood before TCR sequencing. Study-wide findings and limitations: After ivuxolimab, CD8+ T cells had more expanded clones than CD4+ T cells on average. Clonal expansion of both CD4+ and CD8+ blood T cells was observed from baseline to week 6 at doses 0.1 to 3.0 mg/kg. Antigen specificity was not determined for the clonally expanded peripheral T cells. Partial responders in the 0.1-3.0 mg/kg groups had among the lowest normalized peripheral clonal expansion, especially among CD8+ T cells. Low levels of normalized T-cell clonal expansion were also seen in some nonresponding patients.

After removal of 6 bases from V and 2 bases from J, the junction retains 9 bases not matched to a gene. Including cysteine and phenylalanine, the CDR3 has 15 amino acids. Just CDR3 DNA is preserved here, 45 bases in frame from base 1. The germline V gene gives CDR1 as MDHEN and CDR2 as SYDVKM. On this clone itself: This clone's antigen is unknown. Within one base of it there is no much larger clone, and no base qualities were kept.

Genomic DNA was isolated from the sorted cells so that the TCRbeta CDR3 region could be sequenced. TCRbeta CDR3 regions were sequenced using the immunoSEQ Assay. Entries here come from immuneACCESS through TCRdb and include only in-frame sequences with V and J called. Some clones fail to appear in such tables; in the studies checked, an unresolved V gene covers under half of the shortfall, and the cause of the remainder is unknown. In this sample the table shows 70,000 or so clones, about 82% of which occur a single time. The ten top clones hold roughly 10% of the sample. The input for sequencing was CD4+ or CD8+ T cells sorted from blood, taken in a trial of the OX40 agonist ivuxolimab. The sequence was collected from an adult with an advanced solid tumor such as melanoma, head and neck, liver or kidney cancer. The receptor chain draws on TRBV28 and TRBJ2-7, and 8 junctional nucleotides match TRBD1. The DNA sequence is TGTGCCAGCAGCCCCGCAGGGGGCCGGACCTACGAGCAGTACTTC. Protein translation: CASSPAGGRTYEQYF.